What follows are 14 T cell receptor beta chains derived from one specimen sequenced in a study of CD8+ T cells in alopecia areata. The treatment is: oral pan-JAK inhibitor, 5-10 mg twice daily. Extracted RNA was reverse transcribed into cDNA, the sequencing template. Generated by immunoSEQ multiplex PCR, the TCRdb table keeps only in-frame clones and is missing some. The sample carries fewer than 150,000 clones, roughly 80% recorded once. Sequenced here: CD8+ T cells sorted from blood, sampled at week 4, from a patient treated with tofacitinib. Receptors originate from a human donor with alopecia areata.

CDR3 residues: CASSGPGQGARGYTF. As DNA, the CDR3 is TGCGCCAGCAGCGGTCCGGGACAGGGGGCGCGGGGCTACACCTTC. V and J are TRBV4-3 and TRBJ1-2; 12 positions match TRBD1. Germline CDR1 and CDR2: LGHNA and YSLEER. This CDR3 is built from 15 residues. Unmatched junction bases numbered 9, after V lost 5 bases and J lost 8 bases.

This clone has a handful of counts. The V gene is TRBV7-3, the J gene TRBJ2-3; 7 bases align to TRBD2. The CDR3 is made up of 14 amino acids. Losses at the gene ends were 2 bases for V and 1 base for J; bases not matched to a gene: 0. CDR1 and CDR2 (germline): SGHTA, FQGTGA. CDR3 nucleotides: TGTGCCAGCAGCTTAGCGGGGGGCACAGATACGCAGTATTTT. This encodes CASSLAGGTDTQYF. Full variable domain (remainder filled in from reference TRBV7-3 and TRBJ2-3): GAGVSQTPSNKVTEKGKYVELRCDPISGHTALYWYRQSLGQGPEFLIYFQGTGAADDSGLPNDRFFAVRPEGSVSTLKIQRTERGDSAVYLCASSLAGGTDTQYFGPGTRLTVL.

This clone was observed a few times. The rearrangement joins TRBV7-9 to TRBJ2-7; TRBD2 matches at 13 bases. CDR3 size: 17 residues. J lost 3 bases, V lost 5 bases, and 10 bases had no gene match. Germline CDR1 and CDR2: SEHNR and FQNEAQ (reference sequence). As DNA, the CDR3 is TGTGCCAGCAGCCCCAGGACTAGCGGGAGCGCCTTCTACGAGCAGTACTTC. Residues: CASSPRTSGSAFYEQYF.

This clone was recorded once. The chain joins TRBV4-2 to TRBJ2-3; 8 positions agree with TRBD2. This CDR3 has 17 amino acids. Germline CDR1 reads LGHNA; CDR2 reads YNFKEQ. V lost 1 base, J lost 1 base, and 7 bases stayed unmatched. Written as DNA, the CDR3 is TGTGCCAGCAGCCAAGGCGAACTAGCGGAAGGCACAGATACGCAGTATTTT. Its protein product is CASSQGELAEGTDTQYF.

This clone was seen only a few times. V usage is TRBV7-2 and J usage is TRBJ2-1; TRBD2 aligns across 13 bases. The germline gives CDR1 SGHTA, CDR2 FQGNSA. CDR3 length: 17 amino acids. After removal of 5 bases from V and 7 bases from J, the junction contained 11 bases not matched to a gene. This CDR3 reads CASSTGLAGAPGNEQFF. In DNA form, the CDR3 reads TGTGCCAGCAGCACCGGACTAGCGGGGGCCCCGGGGAATGAGCAGTTCTTC.

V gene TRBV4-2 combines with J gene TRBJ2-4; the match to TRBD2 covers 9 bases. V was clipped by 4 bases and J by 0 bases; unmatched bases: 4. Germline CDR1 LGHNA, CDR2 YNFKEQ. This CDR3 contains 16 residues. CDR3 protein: CASSPLAGRAKNIQYF. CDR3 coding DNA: TGTGCCAGCAGCCCTCTAGCGGGACGAGCCAAAAACATTCAGTACTTC.

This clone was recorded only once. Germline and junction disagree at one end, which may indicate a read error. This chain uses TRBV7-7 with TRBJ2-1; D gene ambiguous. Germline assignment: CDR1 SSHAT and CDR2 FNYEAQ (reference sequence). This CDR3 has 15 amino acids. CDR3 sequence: CASSQGLSSYNEQFF. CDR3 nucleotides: TGTGCTAGCAGCCAAGGGCTGAGCTCCTACAATGAGCAGTTCTTC.

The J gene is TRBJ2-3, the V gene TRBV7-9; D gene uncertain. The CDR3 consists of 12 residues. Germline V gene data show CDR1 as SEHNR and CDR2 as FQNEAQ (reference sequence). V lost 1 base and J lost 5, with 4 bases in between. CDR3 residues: CASSLEGDTQYF. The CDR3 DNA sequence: TGTGCCAGCAGCTTAGAGGGAGATACGCAGTATTTT. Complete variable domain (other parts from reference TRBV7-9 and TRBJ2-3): DTGVSQNPRHKITKRGQNVTFRCDPISEHNRLYWYRQTLGQGPEFLTYFQNEAQLEKSRLLSDRFSAERPKGSFSTLEIQRTEQGDSAMYLCASSLEGDTQYFGPGTRLTVL.

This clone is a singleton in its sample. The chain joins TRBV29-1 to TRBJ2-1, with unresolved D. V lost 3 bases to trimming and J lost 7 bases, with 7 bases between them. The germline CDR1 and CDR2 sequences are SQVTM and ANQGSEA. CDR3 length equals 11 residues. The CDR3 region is CSVDRINEQFF. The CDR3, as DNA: TGCAGCGTTGATAGGATTAATGAGCAGTTCTTC.

CDR3 amino acids: CASSQDVAGNIGTDTQYF. CDR3 DNA: TGCGCCAGCAGCCAAGATGTGGCGGGTAACATCGGCACAGATACGCAGTATTTT. The chain employs TRBV4-3 and TRBJ2-3, with D perhaps matching TRBD2 (5 bases). This CDR3 has 18 amino acids. The germline CDR1 and CDR2 sequences are LGHNA and YSLEER. V lost 0 bases and J 1 base, leaving 17 bases between the germline ends.

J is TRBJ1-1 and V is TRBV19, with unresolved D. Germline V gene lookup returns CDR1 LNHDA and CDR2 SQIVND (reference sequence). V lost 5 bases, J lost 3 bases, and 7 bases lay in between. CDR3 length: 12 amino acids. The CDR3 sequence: CASSLSHTEAFF. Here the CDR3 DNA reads TGTGCCAGTAGTCTCTCCCACACTGAAGCTTTCTTT.

The CDR3 loop is CASSSGPGDSYEQYF. DNA for the CDR3: TGTGCCAGCAGTTCTGGGCCCGGGGACTCCTACGAGCAGTACTTC. The chain joins TRBV6-5 to TRBJ2-7; D might be TRBD2 (5 bases). CDR1 is MNHEY, CDR2 SVGAGI, per germline. V lost 4 bases and J lost 0, with 13 bases in between. The CDR3 is 15 amino acids.

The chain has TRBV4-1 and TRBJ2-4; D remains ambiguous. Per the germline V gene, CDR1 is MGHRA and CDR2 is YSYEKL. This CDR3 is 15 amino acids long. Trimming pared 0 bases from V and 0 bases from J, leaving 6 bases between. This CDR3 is CASSQDGIAKNIQYF. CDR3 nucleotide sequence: TGCGCCAGCAGCCAAGATGGGATAGCCAAAAACATTCAGTACTTC.

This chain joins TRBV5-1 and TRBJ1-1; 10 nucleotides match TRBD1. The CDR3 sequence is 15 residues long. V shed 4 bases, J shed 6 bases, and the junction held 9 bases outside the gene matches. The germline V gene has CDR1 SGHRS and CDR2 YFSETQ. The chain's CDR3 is CASSPRTGGPPEAFF. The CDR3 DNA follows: TGCGCCAGCAGCCCCCGGACAGGGGGGCCTCCTGAAGCTTTCTTT.